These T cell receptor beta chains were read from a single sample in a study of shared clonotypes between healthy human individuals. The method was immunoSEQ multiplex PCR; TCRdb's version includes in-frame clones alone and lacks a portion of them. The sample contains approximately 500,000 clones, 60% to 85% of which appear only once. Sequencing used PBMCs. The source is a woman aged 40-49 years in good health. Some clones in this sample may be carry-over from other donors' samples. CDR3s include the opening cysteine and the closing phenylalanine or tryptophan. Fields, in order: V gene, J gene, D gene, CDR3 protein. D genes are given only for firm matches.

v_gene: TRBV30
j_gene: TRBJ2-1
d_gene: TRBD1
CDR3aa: CAGHRTGGTQFF

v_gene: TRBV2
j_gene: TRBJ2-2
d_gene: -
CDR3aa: CASSEGRPPNTGELFF

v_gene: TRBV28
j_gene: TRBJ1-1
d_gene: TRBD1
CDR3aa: CASSLSPTGERTEAFF

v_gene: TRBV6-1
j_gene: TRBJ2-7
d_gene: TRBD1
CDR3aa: CASQPVGQADEQYF

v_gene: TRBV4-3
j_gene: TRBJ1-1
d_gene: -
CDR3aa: CASSPSRTTEAFF

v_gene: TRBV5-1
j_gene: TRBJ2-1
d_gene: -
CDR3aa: CASSYGTSQTNNEQFF

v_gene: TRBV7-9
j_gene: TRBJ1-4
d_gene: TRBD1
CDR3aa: CASSSLTGAGEKLFF

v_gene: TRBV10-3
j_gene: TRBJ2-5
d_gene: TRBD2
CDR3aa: CAIRVAGGQETQYF

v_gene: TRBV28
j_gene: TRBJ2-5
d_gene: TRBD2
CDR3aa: CASSLSGRETQYF

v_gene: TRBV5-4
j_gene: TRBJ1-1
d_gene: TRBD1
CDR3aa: CASSSRTGGGEAFF

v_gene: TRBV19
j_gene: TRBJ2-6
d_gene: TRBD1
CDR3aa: CASKTTGGVFWSGANVLTF

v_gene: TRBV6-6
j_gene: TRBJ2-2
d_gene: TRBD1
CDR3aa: CASRPDRDGGTGELFF

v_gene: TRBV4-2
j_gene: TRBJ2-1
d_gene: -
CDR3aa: CASSPIGGMAYNEQFF

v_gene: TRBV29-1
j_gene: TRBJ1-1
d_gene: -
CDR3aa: CSVDYGGGTEAFF

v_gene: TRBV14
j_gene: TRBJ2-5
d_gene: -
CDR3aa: CASSQDLGAGETQYF

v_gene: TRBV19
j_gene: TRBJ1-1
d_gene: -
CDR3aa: CASSYRVVTEAFF

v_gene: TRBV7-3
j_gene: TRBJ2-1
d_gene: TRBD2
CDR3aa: CASSPSGTSYNEQFF

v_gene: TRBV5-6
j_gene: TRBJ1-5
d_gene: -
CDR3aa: CASSLLHSNQPQHF

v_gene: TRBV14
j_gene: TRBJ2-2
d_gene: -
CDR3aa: CASNEQLNIGELFF

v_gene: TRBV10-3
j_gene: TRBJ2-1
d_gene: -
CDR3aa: CAISGGMSEQFF

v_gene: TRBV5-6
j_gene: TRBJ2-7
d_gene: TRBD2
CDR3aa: CASSPAGGIRTYEQYF

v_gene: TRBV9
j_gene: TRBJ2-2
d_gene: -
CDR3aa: CASSVDGRKGGELFF

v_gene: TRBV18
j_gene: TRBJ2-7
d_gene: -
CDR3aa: CASSPTRNYEQYF

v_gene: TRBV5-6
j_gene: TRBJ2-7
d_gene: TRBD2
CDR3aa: CASSLGLASYEQYF

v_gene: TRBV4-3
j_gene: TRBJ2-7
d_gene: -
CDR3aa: CASSQELPSERSYEQYF

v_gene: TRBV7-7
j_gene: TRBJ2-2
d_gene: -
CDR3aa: CASSLNRDTTGELFF

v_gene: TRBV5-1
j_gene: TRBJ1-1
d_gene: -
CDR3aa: CASRAGMNTEAFF

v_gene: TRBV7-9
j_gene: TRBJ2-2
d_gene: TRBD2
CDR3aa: CASSSPLAGRNTGELFF